The next 26 T cell receptor beta chains were all read from a single sample in a study of cytomegalovirus exposure and HLA in healthy donors. Sequencing used immunoSEQ multiplex PCR; TCRdb keeps in-frame clones, though not all of them. The repertoire has about 240,000 clones, approximately 86% of them found once; the top ten carry roughly 1.2%. The sample taken for sequencing was PBMCs. The receptors come from a woman in her 30s in good health and CMV-seropositive.

This chain uses TRBV27 with TRBJ2-1, with TRBD1 matching 9 bases. Per germline, CDR1 MNHEY and CDR2 SMNVEV (reference sequence). V lost 8 bases, J lost 3 bases, and 2 bases stayed unmatched. The CDR3 has 13 amino acids. The CDR3 nucleotides are TGTGCCAGCGGGACAGGGCTCTACAATGAGCAGTTCTTC. It codes for CASGTGLYNEQFF.

This CDR3 is CASSRQSVTEAFF. The CDR3 nucleotides are TGTGCCAGCAGTAGGCAGAGCGTTACTGAAGCTTTCTTT. The chain joins TRBV27 to TRBJ1-1; D is unresolved. Germline loops: CDR1 MNHEY, CDR2 SMNVEV (reference sequence). The CDR3 extends over 13 amino acids. Between the trimmed V and J ends, which lost 5 bases and 5 bases, there was a span of 12 bases.

V is TRBV5-1 and J is TRBJ2-1; D perhaps matches TRBD2 (6 bases). V shed 4 bases and J shed 2 bases, with 19 bases lying between them. The CDR3 is 17 residues long. In germline, CDR1 is SGHRS, CDR2 YFSETQ. The CDR3: CASSHGLLTTTYNEQFF. CDR3 sequence (DNA): TGCGCCAGCAGCCATGGACTATTAACGACAACCTACAATGAGCAGTTCTTC.

The V and J genes are TRBV19 and TRBJ1-5; 8 positions agree with TRBD1. There are 15 residues in the CDR3. J gave up 5 bases and V 6 bases, and 9 bases lay outside the gene matches. Germline CDR1 LNHDA, CDR2 SQIVND (reference sequence). The CDR3 is CASSLATGVHQPQHF. As DNA, the CDR3 is TGTGCCAGTAGCTTAGCGACAGGGGTTCATCAGCCCCAGCATTTT.

With regard to this clone: At one of its ends the junction is not consistent with the germline gene, which may arise from a read error. The chain joins TRBV7-7 to TRBJ2-3; D call uncertain. The CDR3 extends over 13 amino acids. Germline assignment: CDR1 SSHAT and CDR2 FNYEAQ (reference sequence). CDR3 nucleotides: TGTGCTAGCAGCTTAGAGTCTGGTAGTACGCAGTATTTT. As protein: CASSLESGSTQYF.

The rearrangement uses TRBV7-8 and TRBJ2-1; 9 bases map to TRBD2. In germline, CDR1 is SGHVS, CDR2 FQNEAQ. The V and J ends lost 6 bases and 8 bases, in that order; junction bases with no gene match: 17. CDR3 length: 17 amino acids. The CDR3 DNA follows: TGTGCCAGCAGAAAGACTACCGTGGCTAGCGGGAATCATGAGCAGTTCTTC. It translates to CASRKTTVASGNHEQFF.

The chain employs TRBV29-1 and TRBJ2-3; D possibly corresponds to TRBD2 (5 bases). Germline V gives CDR1 SQVTM, CDR2 ANQGSEA. V dropped 1 base and J dropped 2 bases, with 13 bases sitting between them. The CDR3 extends over 15 amino acids. In nucleotides, the CDR3 is TGCAGCGTTGAAGGGGCGCGGGCCGACACAGATACGCAGTATTTT. Translated, it gives CSVEGARADTDTQYF.

This rearrangement joins TRBV5-6 to TRBJ2-7; TRBD2 matches 14 bases. Germline CDR1 is SGHDT and CDR2 is YYEEEE. V was pared by 4 bases and J by 2 bases, with 11 bases of the junction left unmatched. The CDR3 contains 18 residues. CDR3 in DNA: TGTGCCAGCAGCGGGCCCGGGACTAGCGGGAGTGCTACCTACGAGCAGTACTTC. Translating it yields CASSGPGTSGSATYEQYF.

This chain links TRBV7-9 with TRBJ2-7; 8 bases agree with TRBD2. The CDR3 consists of 17 residues. Per germline, CDR1 SEHNR and CDR2 FQNEAQ (reference sequence). J was trimmed by 3 bases and V by 0 bases; bases with no gene match: 10. CDR3 coding DNA: TGTGCCAGCAGCTTAGCTTCACATGCGGGAGGAAGCTACGAGCAGTACTTC. Protein product: CASSLASHAGGSYEQYF.

This chain links TRBV19 with TRBJ2-2; D gene ambiguous. The CDR3 loop spans 14 amino acids. Germline V gives CDR1 LNHDA, CDR2 SQIVND (reference sequence). Trimming pared 3 bases from V and 7 bases from J, leaving 12 bases between. As DNA, the CDR3 is TGTGCCAGTAGTATCAACCTATCTGGCGGGGAGCTGTTTTTT. This codes for CASSINLSGGELFF. Combining the CDR3 with reference TRBV19 and TRBJ2-2 gives the whole variable domain DGGITQSPKYLFRKEGQNVTLSCEQNLNHDAMYWYRQDPGQGLRLIYYSQIVNDFQKGDIAEGYSVSREKKESFPLTVTSAQKNPTAFYLCASSINLSGGELFFGEGSRLTVL.

The V gene is TRBV5-1, the J gene TRBJ2-7; 9 bases are a match to TRBD2. The length of the CDR3 is 15 residues. The germline V gene encodes CDR1 SGHRS and CDR2 YFSETQ. With 0 bases clipped from V and 2 bases from J, the junction kept 3 bases outside the gene matches. The CDR3 region is CASSLVSGSTYEQYF. The CDR3 DNA is TGCGCCAGCAGCTTGGTTAGCGGGAGTACCTACGAGCAGTACTTC.

V usage is TRBV5-4 and J usage is TRBJ2-3; 8 bases match TRBD1. The CDR3 extends over 14 amino acids. The trim removed 4 bases at V and 6 bases at J, leaving 7 bases unmatched. CDR1 is SGHNT and CDR2 is YYREEE in the germline V gene (reference sequence). The CDR3: CASSLPGGMDTQYF. The CDR3 coding sequence is TGTGCCAGCAGCCTTCCAGGGGGCATGGATACGCAGTATTTT.

This clone has a single count. The chain is built from TRBV27 and TRBJ2-7; D not certain. Germline lookup yields CDR1 MNHEY and CDR2 SMNVEV (reference sequence). This CDR3 has 13 amino acids. Between the trimmed V and J ends, which lost 9 bases and 7 bases, there was a span of 19 bases. The CDR3 nucleotides read TGTGCCAGTACGACGTACAGTATCGGTGAGCAGTACTTC. Translation: CASTTYSIGEQYF.

V and J are TRBV7-9 and TRBJ2-7; 7 bases align to TRBD2. The length of the CDR3 is 16 residues. The junction had 13 bases not matched to a gene; V was cut back by 2 bases and J by 6 bases. The germline V gene has CDR1 SEHNR and CDR2 FQNEAQ (reference sequence). The CDR3 sequence is CASSLPALGGLREQYF. CDR3 bases: TGTGCCAGCAGCTTACCTGCTTTGGGGGGGTTGCGCGAGCAGTACTTC.

This chain links TRBV6-6 with TRBJ2-1; TRBD1 matches 7 bases. Germline V gene data show CDR1 as MNHNY and CDR2 as SVGAGI (reference sequence). The CDR3 is 15 amino acids. V lost 2 bases to trimming and J lost 7 bases; unmatched junction nucleotides: 8. CDR3 residues: CASSYKGQLRNEQFF. For the CDR3, the DNA is TGTGCCAGCAGTTACAAGGGACAGTTAAGGAATGAGCAGTTCTTC.

The chain is built from TRBV29-1 and TRBJ2-1, with 11 bases that match TRBD2. The CDR3 spans 20 residues. CDR1 is SQVTM, CDR2 ANQGSEA, per germline. With V trimmed by 3 bases and J by 0 bases, 16 bases remained unmatched. The CDR3 nucleotides read TGCAGCGTTGAGTTAGGGGGGTATAGCGGGAGGGCCGGCTCCTACAATGAGCAGTTCTTC. Translating gives CSVELGGYSGRAGSYNEQFF.

V and J are TRBV27 and TRBJ2-7; D remains unclear. The CDR3 runs 13 residues. From germline, CDR1 is MNHEY and CDR2 SMNVEV (reference sequence). V was pared by 8 bases and J by 1 base, with 12 bases between. The CDR3 DNA reads as TGTGCCAGCCCCCCCGGCGGTTCCTACGAGCAGTACTTC. Amino acid sequence: CASPPGGSYEQYF.

This clone is a singleton in its sample. V usage is TRBV5-6 and J usage is TRBJ2-2; D perhaps matches TRBD2 (6 bases). Trimming took 0 bases from V and 7 from J, leaving 10 bases between them. Germline V lookup: CDR1 SGHDT, CDR2 YYEEEE. This CDR3 comprises 14 residues. In nucleotides, the CDR3 is TGTGCCAGCAGCTTGGCAGGGCGGGACGGGGAGCTGTTTTTT. This sequence encodes CASSLAGRDGELFF.

This chain joins TRBV7-5 and TRBJ1-5. TRBV7-5 is termed a pseudogene. The CDR3 loop spans 18 amino acids. The chain's CDR3 is CARSPTELYGHNNQPQHF. CDR3 nucleotide sequence: TGTGCCAGAAGCCCAACGGAGTTGTATGGCCATAACAATCAGCCCCAGCATTTT.

The chain is built from TRBV2 and TRBJ1-2, with a weak D call TRBD1 (6 bases). The CDR3 is made up of 15 amino acids. The V gene lost 3 bases and the J gene lost 4 bases, with 15 bases spanning the gap. The germline V gene encodes CDR1 SNHLY and CDR2 FYNNEI. CDR3: CASSDGAGEFYGYTF. The CDR3, as DNA: TGTGCCAGCAGTGACGGGGCAGGGGAGTTCTATGGCTACACCTTC.

The rearrangement joins TRBV30 to TRBJ2-7; a weak D match, TRBD1 (6 bases). Germline V gene sequence: CDR1 GTSNPN, CDR2 SVGIG (reference sequence). The germline V and J ends were trimmed by 7 bases and 7 bases, with 29 bases remaining between them. This CDR3 has 16 residues. CDR3 region: CAYRRPGATARWEQYF. CDR3 in DNA: TGTGCCTACCGCCGACCAGGGGCGACCGCACGTTGGGAGCAGTACTTC. Full variable domain (rest looked up from reference TRBV30 and TRBJ2-7): SQTIHQWPATLVQPVGSPLSLECTVEGTSNPNLYWYRQAAGRGLQLLFYSVGIGQISSEVPQNLSASRPQDRQFILSSKKLLLSDSGFYLCAYRRPGATARWEQYFGPGTRLTVT.

This chain links TRBV2 with TRBJ1-1; no clear D gene. Trimming stripped 0 bases from V and 0 bases from J, with 8 bases between. CDR3 length: 15 residues. Germline assignment: CDR1 SNHLY and CDR2 FYNNEI. The CDR3, as DNA: TGTGCCAGCAGTGAAGCCGAAAGCATGAACACTGAAGCTTTCTTT. Amino acid sequence: CASSEAESMNTEAFF.

The V and J genes are TRBV2 and TRBJ2-1; D call uncertain. CDR3 length: 13 amino acids. Germline V gene lookup returns CDR1 SNHLY and CDR2 FYNNEI. V dropped 7 bases and J dropped 4 bases, with 11 bases sitting between them. The CDR3 DNA reads TGTGCCAGCAATGCGGAAGTATACAATGAGCAGTTCTTC. It translates to CASNAEVYNEQFF.

The chain uses TRBV19 and TRBJ1-1, with a tentative D call TRBD1 (5 bases). V dropped 1 base and J dropped 6 bases, with 12 bases sitting between them. The CDR3 is made up of 14 amino acids. CDR1 and CDR2 (germline): LNHDA, SQIVND (reference sequence). The CDR3 DNA reads TGTGCCAGTAGTATAGCAGGACATATCCCTGAAGCTTTCTTT. As protein: CASSIAGHIPEAFF.

The CDR3 spells CASSPTGYRGDEQFF. In nucleotides, the CDR3 is TGCGCCAGCAGCCCAACAGGGTACCGGGGCGATGAGCAGTTCTTC. J is TRBJ2-1 and V is TRBV5-1, with D tentatively TRBD1 (6 bases). Trimming took 4 bases from V and 8 from J, leaving 19 bases between them. The CDR3 is made up of 15 amino acids. Per germline, CDR1 SGHRS and CDR2 YFSETQ.

This clone was seen a single time. V and J are TRBV29-1 and TRBJ2-7; 7 bases are a match to TRBD1. There are 12 residues in the CDR3. CDR1 and CDR2 from the germline V gene are SQVTM and ANQGSEA. J was trimmed by 5 bases and V by 4 bases; bases with no gene match: 5. The CDR3: CSVGHGTDEQYF. The DNA for the CDR3 is TGCAGCGTTGGGCATGGGACAGACGAGCAGTACTTC.